This TCR beta chain was recovered during a study of shared clonotypes between healthy human individuals. In regard to this clone: A read error may account for a junction end that differs from germline.

CDR1 is KGHSH, CDR2 LQKENI, per germline. This CDR3 has 12 residues. Evenly divided among several immunoSEQ plates was the genomic DNA of each subset. Sequencing was performed with immunoSEQ multiplex PCR; in TCRdb, only in-frame clones are kept and a portion is missing. The data contain around 980,000 clones, approximately 78% of them singletons. Study donors comprised healthy, HIV-negative adults devoid of recent acute infection or vaccination. Input material: memory CD4+ T cells from PBMCs. Subset noted: CD45RA-negative fraction. V gene TRBV18 combines with J gene TRBJ2-1, with TRBD2 matching over 8 bases. This clonotype was sampled from a young man in good health. Some clones in this sample may be carry-over from other donors' samples. The CDR3 region is CASSPAGAVKVF. CDR3 bases: TGTGCCAGCTCTCCAGCGGGAGCTGTGAAGGTCTTC. The full variable domain, its missing parts supplied by reference TRBV18 and TRBJ2-1, is NAGVMQNPRHLVRRRGQEARLRCSPMKGHSHVYWYRQLPEEGLKFMVYLQKENIIDESGMPKERFSAEFPKEGPSILRIQQVVRGDSAAYFCASSPAGAVKVFGPGTRLTVL.